This T cell receptor beta chain was observed in a study of T cell repertoires in cytomegalovirus infection. Whole-study context: CMV infection plus the matching HLA type was flagged by public TCR beta signatures. General study findings and limits: Identification of carriers of CMV plus the relevant HLA was achieved through cumulative public TCR beta family frequency.

TCRdb used MiXCR to reprocess the reads, holding one entry per CDR3 protein. This sample carries roughly 350,000 distinct CDR3 sequences, around a third of them seen once, and the ten largest clones take roughly 14%. V was clipped by 4 bases and J by 2 bases; unmatched bases: 7. The CDR3 spans 15 residues. Germline V gene sequence: CDR1 SGDLS, CDR2 YYNGEE. Of note for this clonotype: Its matching antigen is unknown.

Specimen: cultured PBMCs, collected from culture after CMV antigen stimulation. This sequence was found in a human donor in good health (CMV status not recorded). Some clones in this sample may be carry-over from other donors' samples. V gene TRBV9 combines with J gene TRBJ2-7; 9 bases map to TRBD1. In DNA, the CDR3 is TGTGCCAGCAGCCCCCCCGGGACAGGGCCCTACGAGCAGTACTTC. Protein: CASSPPGTGPYEQYF.